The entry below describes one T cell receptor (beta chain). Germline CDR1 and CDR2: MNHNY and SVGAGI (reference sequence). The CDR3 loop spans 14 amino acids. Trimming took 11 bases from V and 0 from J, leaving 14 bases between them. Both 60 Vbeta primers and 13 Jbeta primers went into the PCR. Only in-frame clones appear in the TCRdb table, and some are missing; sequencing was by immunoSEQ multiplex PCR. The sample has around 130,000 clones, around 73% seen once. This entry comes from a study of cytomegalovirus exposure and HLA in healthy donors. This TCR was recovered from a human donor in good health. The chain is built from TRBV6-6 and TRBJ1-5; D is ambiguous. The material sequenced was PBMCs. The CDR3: CASREGPSNQPQHF. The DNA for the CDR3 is TGTGCCTCCCGGGAGGGTCCTAGCAATCAGCCCCAGCATTTT.